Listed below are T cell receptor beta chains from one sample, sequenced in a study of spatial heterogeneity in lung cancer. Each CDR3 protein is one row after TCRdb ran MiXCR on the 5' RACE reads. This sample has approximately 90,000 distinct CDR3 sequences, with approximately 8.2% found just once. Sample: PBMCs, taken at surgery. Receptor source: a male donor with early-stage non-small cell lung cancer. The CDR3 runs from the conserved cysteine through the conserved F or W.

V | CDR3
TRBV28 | CASSLSGVDGYTF
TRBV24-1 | CATSRTGLDTGELFF
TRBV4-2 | CASSTRQESLETQYF
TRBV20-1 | CSAEIRYQETQYF
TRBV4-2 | CASSPGFTAGASYNEQFF
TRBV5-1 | CASSPTPPRTGGSGYTF
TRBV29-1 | CSAGQGFGELFF
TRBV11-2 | CASNPVTDTQYF
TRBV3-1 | CASSHILGTGTDIQYF
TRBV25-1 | CASSDRRTGGIYGYTF
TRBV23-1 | CASSHPLGTATYEQYF
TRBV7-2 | CASSSRAGGPGEQFF
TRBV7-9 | CASSAEAGGPYEQYF
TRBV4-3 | CASSPDAGGWNYGYTF
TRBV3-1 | CASSRTGDEQFF
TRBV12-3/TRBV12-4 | CASRFMGAEQYF
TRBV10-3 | CAILGQVSSYNEQFF
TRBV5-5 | CASSPPGAGGTFEQFF
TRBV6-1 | CASSEAGSTDTQYF
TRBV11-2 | CASSLDPAGGSPLYNEQFF
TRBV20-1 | CSATGAPGTEAFF
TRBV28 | CASSHNNEQFF
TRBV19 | CATVSGTTCTGELFF
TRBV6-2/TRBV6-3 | CASGRGGQPQHF
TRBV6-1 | CASSDFWGLADSYNEQFF
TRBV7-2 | CASSLGRGRTDTQYF